This is a list of T cell receptor beta chains from one sample in a study of response to subunit inactivated influenza vaccine. A single record per CDR3 protein comes from TCRdb applying MiXCR to the RT-PCR reads. The data hold about 780,000 distinct CDR3 sequences, with roughly 20% observed a single time. Specimen: PBMCs from blood, collected 5 days after vaccination. These receptors were taken from a man aged 50 or older who received an inactivated influenza vaccine. CDR3s include the opening cysteine and the closing phenylalanine or tryptophan. Each record gives: clone size, D gene, J gene, V gene, CDR3 DNA, CDR3 protein. The D gene is left open where the match is weak. Clone sizes are given selectively: once, few, many, or a class where the clone is expanded.

size: NA; D: NA; J: TRBJ1-1; V: TRBV5-1; DNA: TGCGCCAGCAGCCTCATTTCGGACGGTAACACTGAAGCTTTCTTT; CDR3: CASSLISDGNTEAFF
size: NA; D: TRBD2; J: TRBJ2-2; V: TRBV5-1; DNA: TGCGCCAGCGGACTAGCCCAAGGTGGAACCGGGGAGCTGTTTTTT; CDR3: CASGLAQGGTGELFF
size: many; D: NA; J: TRBJ2-5; V: TRBV6-6; DNA: TGTGCCAGCAGTGGCAACCGAGAGACCCAGTACTTC; CDR3: CASSGNRETQYF
size: many; D: TRBD1; J: TRBJ2-3; V: TRBV29-1; DNA: TGCAGCGTTGAATCGGTGACAGGGGTTGATACGCAGTATTTT; CDR3: CSVESVTGVDTQYF
size: NA; D: NA; J: TRBJ2-3; V: TRBV7-6; DNA: TGTGCCAGCAGCTTAGGGAACCTAAATACGCAGTATTTT; CDR3: CASSLGNLNTQYF
size: once; D: NA; J: TRBJ2-1; V: TRBV7-2; DNA: TGTGCCAGCAGCTCCCGGGAGTCCCTGGGCAATGAGCAGTTCTTC; CDR3: CASSSRESLGNEQFF
size: few; D: NA; J: TRBJ2-4; V: TRBV6-1; DNA: TGTGCCAGCAGTGAAGTAGGGGCTGCGAACATTCAGTACTTC; CDR3: CASSEVGAANIQYF
size: NA; D: NA; J: TRBJ2-2; V: TRBV20-1; DNA: TGCAGTGCATCAGGGACGGCGGGCACCGGGGAGCTGTTTTTT; CDR3: CSASGTAGTGELFF
size: NA; D: NA; J: TRBJ2-1; V: TRBV4-2; DNA: TGTGCCAGCAGCCAAGAAGGGGCCAGAGCGGACCAGGGGTACAATGAGCAGTTCTTC; CDR3: CASSQEGARADQGYNEQFF
size: many; D: NA; J: TRBJ2-7; V: TRBV28; DNA: TGTGCCAGCAGTTTCGCCTCCAGCGGTGTGATCTACGAGCAGTACTTC; CDR3: CASSFASSGVIYEQYF
size: many; D: NA; J: TRBJ2-7; V: TRBV12-5; DNA: TGTGCTAGTGGTTTGTACAGACCCTACGAGCAGTACTTC; CDR3: CASGLYRPYEQYF
size: NA; D: TRBD2; J: TRBJ2-1; V: TRBV6-5; DNA: TGTGCCAGCAGTTACCGGCCGACTAGCGGGGGAAACAATGAGCAGTTCTTC; CDR3: CASSYRPTSGGNNEQFF
size: NA; D: TRBD1; J: TRBJ2-3; V: TRBV10-3; DNA: TGTGCCATCAGTGTAAATCAGGGGGCTACAGATACGCAGTATTTT; CDR3: CAISVNQGATDTQYF
size: NA; D: TRBD1; J: TRBJ1-1; V: TRBV10-3; DNA: TGTGCCACCGGACAGGGATCTACTGAAGCTTTCTTT; CDR3: CATGQGSTEAFF
size: few; D: NA; J: TRBJ2-4; V: TRBV7-2; DNA: TGTGCCAGCAGCCGCAGACTAGGGACGCGAAAAAACATTCAGTACTTC; CDR3: CASSRRLGTRKNIQYF
size: few; D: NA; J: TRBJ2-6; V: TRBV24-1; DNA: TGTGCCACCAGTGGGTTCGAGGGTACGGCTGGGGCCAACGTCCTGACTTTC; CDR3: CATSGFEGTAGANVLTF
size: few; D: TRBD1; J: TRBJ1-2; V: TRBV12-3/TRBV12-4; DNA: TGTGCCAGCAGTTTTGCAGGGGGTTGGGGCTACACCTTC; CDR3: CASSFAGGWGYTF
size: few; D: TRBD1; J: TRBJ2-7; V: TRBV5-5; DNA: TGTGCCAGCAGCTTACGGGACAGTTTGATCTACGAGCAGTACTTC; CDR3: CASSLRDSLIYEQYF
size: NA; D: NA; J: TRBJ1-1; V: TRBV12-3/TRBV12-4; DNA: TGTGCCAGCAGTCCGGGCCAGGGTCCCCCGAATACTGAAGCTTTCTTT; CDR3: CASSPGQGPPNTEAFF
size: many; D: NA; J: TRBJ2-3; V: TRBV20-1; DNA: TGCAGTGCCCGGAAGCCCCCGGATACGCAGTATTTT; CDR3: CSARKPPDTQYF
size: few; D: TRBD1; J: TRBJ2-7; V: TRBV29-1; DNA: TGCAGCGTGGGGACAGGGGGCCTCTACGAGCAGTACTTC; CDR3: CSVGTGGLYEQYF
size: NA; D: TRBD1; J: TRBJ1-1; V: TRBV5-1; DNA: TGCGCCAGCAGCTTGGGCTCCAGGGGGGATAGAGCTTTCTTT; CDR3: CASSLGSRGDRAFF
size: few; D: TRBD1; J: TRBJ1-1; V: TRBV12-3/TRBV12-4; DNA: TGTGCCAGCAGTCCCCTCAGGACAGGGGAAGCTTTCTTT; CDR3: CASSPLRTGEAFF
size: few; D: NA; J: TRBJ2-4; V: TRBV28; DNA: TGTGCCAGCAGTTCCACGTCCGGGGCCCCGGTCAAAAACATTCAGTACTTC; CDR3: CASSSTSGAPVKNIQYF
size: NA; D: NA; J: TRBJ1-6; V: TRBV5-1; DNA: TGCGCCAGCAGCCAAGAACTAGCCGGACGGTCGACTAATTCACCCCTCCACTTT; CDR3: CASSQELAGRSTNSPLHF
size: NA; D: TRBD2; J: TRBJ2-7; V: TRBV28; DNA: TGTGCCAGCAGTTTGAGGGCGGGGGTGTTCTCGGAGCAGTACTTC; CDR3: CASSLRAGVFSEQYF
size: NA; D: NA; J: TRBJ1-1; V: TRBV5-6; DNA: TGTGCCAGCAGCTTGAGGGGGGCACCTGAAGCTTTCTTT; CDR3: CASSLRGAPEAFF
size: few; D: TRBD2; J: TRBJ2-3; V: TRBV7-9; DNA: TGTGCCAGCGTCACTAGCGGGAGCACAGATACGCAGTATTTT; CDR3: CASVTSGSTDTQYF
size: few; D: NA; J: TRBJ2-7; V: TRBV7-2; DNA: TGTGCCAGCAGCTCACCGACTGGACTAAACATCTACGAGCAGTACTTC; CDR3: CASSSPTGLNIYEQYF
size: NA; D: TRBD1; J: TRBJ2-1; V: TRBV5-1; DNA: TGCGCCAGCAGCCAGGGACAGCCTTCGTACAATGAGCAGTTCTTC; CDR3: CASSQGQPSYNEQFF
size: NA; D: NA; J: TRBJ2-6; V: TRBV5-6; DNA: TGTGCCAGCAGCTTGAGGACGGTCCGCGGCTCTGGGGCCAACGTCCTGACTTTC; CDR3: CASSLRTVRGSGANVLTF
size: few; D: TRBD1; J: TRBJ1-6; V: TRBV6-2/TRBV6-3; DNA: TGTGCCAGCAGCCCCGGGACAGGGGTTATTCACCCCCTCCACTTT; CDR3: CASSPGTGVIHPLHF
size: few; D: NA; J: TRBJ2-7; V: TRBV19; DNA: TGTGCCAGTAGTATCCTATGGGGCGGCTCCTACGAGCAGTACTTC; CDR3: CASSILWGGSYEQYF